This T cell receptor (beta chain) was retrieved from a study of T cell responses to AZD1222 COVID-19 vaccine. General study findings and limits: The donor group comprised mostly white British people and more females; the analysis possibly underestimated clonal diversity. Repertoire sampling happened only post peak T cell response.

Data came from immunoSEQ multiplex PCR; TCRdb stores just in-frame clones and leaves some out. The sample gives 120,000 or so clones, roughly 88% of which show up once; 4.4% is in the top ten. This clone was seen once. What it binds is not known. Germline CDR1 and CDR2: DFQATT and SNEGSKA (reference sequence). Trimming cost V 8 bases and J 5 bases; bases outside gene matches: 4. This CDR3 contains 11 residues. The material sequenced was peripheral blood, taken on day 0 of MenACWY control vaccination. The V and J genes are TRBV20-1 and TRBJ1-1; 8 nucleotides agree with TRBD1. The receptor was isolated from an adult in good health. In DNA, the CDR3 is TGCAGTCCCACAGGGGGAACTGAAGCTTTCTTT. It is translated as CSPTGGTEAFF.